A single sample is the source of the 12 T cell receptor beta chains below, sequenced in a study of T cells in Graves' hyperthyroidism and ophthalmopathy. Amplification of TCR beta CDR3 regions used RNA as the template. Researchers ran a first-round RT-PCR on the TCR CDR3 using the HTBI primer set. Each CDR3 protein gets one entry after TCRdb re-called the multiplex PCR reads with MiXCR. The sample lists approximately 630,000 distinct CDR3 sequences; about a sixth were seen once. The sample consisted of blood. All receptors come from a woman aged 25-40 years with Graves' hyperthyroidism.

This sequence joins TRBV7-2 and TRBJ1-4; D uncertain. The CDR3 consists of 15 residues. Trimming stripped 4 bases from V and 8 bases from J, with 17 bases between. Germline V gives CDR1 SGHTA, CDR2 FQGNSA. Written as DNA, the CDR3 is TGTGCCAGCAGCTCTGGGCCCCCCAGGACCGAAAAACTGTTTTTT. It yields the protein CASSSGPPRTEKLFF.

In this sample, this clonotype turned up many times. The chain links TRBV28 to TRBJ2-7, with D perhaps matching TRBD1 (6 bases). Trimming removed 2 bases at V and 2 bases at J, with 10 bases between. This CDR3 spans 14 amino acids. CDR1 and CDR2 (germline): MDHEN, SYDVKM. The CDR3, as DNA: TGTGCCAGCAGTTTAGGACAGCACACCTACGAGCAGTACTTC. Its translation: CASSLGQHTYEQYF.

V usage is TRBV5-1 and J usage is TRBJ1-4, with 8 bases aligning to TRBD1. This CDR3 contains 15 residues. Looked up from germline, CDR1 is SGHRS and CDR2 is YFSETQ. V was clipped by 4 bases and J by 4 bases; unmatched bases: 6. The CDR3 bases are TGCGCCAGCAGCGGCGAGACAGGGGTTAATGAAAAACTGTTTTTT. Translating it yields CASSGETGVNEKLFF.

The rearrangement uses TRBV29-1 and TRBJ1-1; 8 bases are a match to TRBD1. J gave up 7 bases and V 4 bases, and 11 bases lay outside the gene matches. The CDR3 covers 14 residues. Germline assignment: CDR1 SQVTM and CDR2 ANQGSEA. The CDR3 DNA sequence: TGCAGCGTTGCCGGGATACAGGGGGTTAGTGAAGCTTTCTTT. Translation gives CSVAGIQGVSEAFF.

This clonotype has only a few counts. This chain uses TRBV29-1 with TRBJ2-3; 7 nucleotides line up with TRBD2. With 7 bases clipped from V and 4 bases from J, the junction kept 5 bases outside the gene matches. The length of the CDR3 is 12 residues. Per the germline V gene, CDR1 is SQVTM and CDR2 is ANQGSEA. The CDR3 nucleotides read TGCAGCGGGCGCGGGAGTGCAGATACGCAGTATTTT. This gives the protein CSGRGSADTQYF.

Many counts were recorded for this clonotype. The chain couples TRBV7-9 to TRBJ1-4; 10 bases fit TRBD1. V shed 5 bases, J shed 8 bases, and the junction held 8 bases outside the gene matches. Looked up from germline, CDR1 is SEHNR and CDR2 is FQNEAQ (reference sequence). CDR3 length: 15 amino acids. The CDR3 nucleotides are TGTGCCAGCAGCCCCAGGACAGGGGGTCAGGAAAAACTGTTTTTT. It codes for CASSPRTGGQEKLFF.

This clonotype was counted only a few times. CDR3 region: CASSLEVAGGYEQFF. The CDR3 region has the DNA TGTGCCAGCAGCTTAGAGGTAGCGGGAGGCTATGAGCAGTTCTTC. The chain recombines TRBV11-2 with TRBJ2-1, with 10 positions matching TRBD2. This CDR3 is built from 15 residues. Losses at the gene ends were 0 bases for V and 8 bases for J; bases not matched to a gene: 4. Germline-derived CDR1 and CDR2 are SGHAT and FQNNGV.

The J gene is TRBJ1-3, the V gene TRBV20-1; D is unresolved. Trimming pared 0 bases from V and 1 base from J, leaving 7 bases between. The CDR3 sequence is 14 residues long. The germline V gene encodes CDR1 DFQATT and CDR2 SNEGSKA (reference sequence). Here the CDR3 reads CSARDPGSGNTIYF. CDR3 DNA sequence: TGCAGTGCTAGAGATCCCGGGTCTGGAAACACCATATATTTT.

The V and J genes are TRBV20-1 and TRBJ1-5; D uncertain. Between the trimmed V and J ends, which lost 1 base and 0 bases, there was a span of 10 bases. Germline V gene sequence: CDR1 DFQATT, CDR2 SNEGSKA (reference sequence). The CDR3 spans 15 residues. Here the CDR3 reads CSARVYGNSNQPQHF. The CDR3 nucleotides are TGCAGTGCTAGAGTTTACGGCAATAGCAATCAGCCCCAGCATTTT.

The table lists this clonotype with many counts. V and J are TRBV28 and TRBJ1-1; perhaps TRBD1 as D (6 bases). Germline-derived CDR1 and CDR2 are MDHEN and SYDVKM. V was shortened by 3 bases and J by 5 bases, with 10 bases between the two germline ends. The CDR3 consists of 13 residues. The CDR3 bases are TGTGCCAGCAGTTTGAGGGGGATGACTGAAGCTTTCTTT. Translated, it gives CASSLRGMTEAFF.

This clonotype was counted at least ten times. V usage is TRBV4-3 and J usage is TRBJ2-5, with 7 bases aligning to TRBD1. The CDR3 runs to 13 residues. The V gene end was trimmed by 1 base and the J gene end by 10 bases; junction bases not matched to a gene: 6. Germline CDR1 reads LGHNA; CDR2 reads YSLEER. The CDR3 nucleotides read TGCGCCAGCAGCCAAGGACAGGGCGATTACCAGTACTTC. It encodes CASSQGQGDYQYF.

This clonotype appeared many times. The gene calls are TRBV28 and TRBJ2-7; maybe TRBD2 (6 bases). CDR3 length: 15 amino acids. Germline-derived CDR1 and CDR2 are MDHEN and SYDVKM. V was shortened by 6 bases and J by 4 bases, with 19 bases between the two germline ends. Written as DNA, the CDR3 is TGTGCCAGCAGGAGAGTCACGGGACTGCCTTACGAGCAGTACTTC. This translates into CASRRVTGLPYEQYF.